This T cell receptor (beta chain) appears in the sequencing data of a study of regulatory T cells in long-lasting Graves disease. Regarding this clonotype: The antigen remains undetermined.

As for time point: newly diagnosed GD, antithyroid drugs for less than 3 months. The TCR library was made from RNA extracted from PBMCs. General study findings and limits: Persistent disease showed a preference for TRBV28, TRBJ1-2 and TRBJ2-5.

Arm-PCR of CDR3 regions and iRepertoire HTBI primers were the basis on which TCR beta libraries were built. TCRdb recomputed calls from the multiplex PCR reads with MiXCR, one row per CDR3 protein. The top ten hold approximately 15% of the sample, which has roughly 420,000 distinct CDR3 sequences, around 15% seen once. V lost 10 bases, J lost 3 bases, and 22 bases lay in between. From germline, CDR1 is ENHRY and CDR2 SYGVKD. CDR3 length equals 16 residues. Another study also made use of these data, one on T cells in Graves' hyperthyroidism and ophthalmopathy. This second study says: The diagnostic basis comprised clinical symptoms, serum thyroxine and TRAb, thyroid ultrasound and orbital computed tomography.

The sequencing here drew on peripheral blood mononuclear cells (PBMCs), taken at new diagnosis, from a patient treated with antithyroid drugs. The V gene is TRBV10-3, the J gene TRBJ2-1; a possible D gene is TRBD1 (6 bases). The clonotype comes from a woman aged 50 to 60 with Graves disease. The CDR3 is CATRADPDRIYNEQFF. The CDR3 nucleotides read TGTGCCACCCGAGCGGATCCAGACAGGATCTACAATGAGCAGTTCTTC.